The 27 T cell receptor beta chains below were found in one sample sequenced in a study of OX40 agonist ivuxolimab in advanced cancers. TCRdb's table, derived via immunoSEQ multiplex PCR, lists solely in-frame clones and lacks some. The profile covers roughly 93,000 clones, with about 84% appearing a single time and around 5.8% taken by the ten largest. Sequences were derived from CD4+ or CD8+ T cells sorted from blood, sampled in a trial of the OX40 agonist ivuxolimab. These receptors originate from an adult with an advanced solid tumor such as melanoma, head and neck, liver or kidney cancer.

J is TRBJ2-5 and V is TRBV15; tentative D call: TRBD2 (6 bases). The J call is in doubt because the DNA end fits TRBJ2-7 better. The CDR3 runs to 14 residues. The germline gives CDR1 LNHNV, CDR2 YYDKDF (reference sequence). CDR3 nucleotide sequence: TGTGCCACCAGCAGAGCCGGACTACACTACGAGCAGTACTTC. Its protein is CATSRAGLHYEQYF.

This chain uses TRBV11-2 with TRBJ2-1; D possibly corresponds to TRBD1 (5 bases). Germline V gene sequence: CDR1 SGHAT, CDR2 FQNNGV. Trimming cost V 6 bases and J 7 bases, with 10 bases left between them. There are 12 residues in the CDR3. CDR3 sequence reads: CASRRTGNEQFF. Here the CDR3 DNA reads TGTGCCAGCAGACGTACAGGAAATGAGCAGTTCTTC.

The rearrangement uses TRBV27 and TRBJ2-1; 7 bases fit TRBD1. CDR1 is MNHEY and CDR2 is SMNVEV in the germline V gene (reference sequence). The CDR3 has 15 amino acids. J lost 7 bases, V lost 8 bases, and 14 bases had no gene match. The CDR3 region is CASGAHRGSRNEQFF. For the CDR3, the DNA is TGTGCCAGCGGGGCGCACAGGGGATCTCGGAATGAGCAGTTCTTC.

CDR3 nucleotides: TGTGCCAGCAGCCGATATTTTAGTAGGGGCTCTAGGGACACCGGGGAGCTGTTTTTT. Translated, it gives CASSRYFSRGSRDTGELFF. This chain joins TRBV4-2 and TRBJ2-2; D is possibly TRBD1 (5 bases). Germline V gene data show CDR1 as LGHNA and CDR2 as YNFKEQ. Trimming took 4 bases from V and 3 from J, leaving 24 bases between them. This CDR3 comprises 19 residues.

This clone was observed a few times. V is TRBV27 and J is TRBJ1-5, with D maybe TRBD1 (5 bases). This CDR3 is built from 14 residues. V lost 6 bases, J lost 4 bases, and 13 bases lay in between. The germline V gene encodes CDR1 MNHEY and CDR2 SMNVEV (reference sequence). The CDR3 bases are TGTGCCAGCAGCCCCCAGGGAATTAATCAGCCCCAGCATTTT. Amino acid sequence: CASSPQGINQPQHF.

V gene TRBV5-8 combines with J gene TRBJ2-3; 14 positions agree with TRBD2. Germline loops: CDR1 SGHTS, CDR2 YDEGEE. CDR3 length: 15 residues. Unmatched junction bases numbered 2, after V lost 2 bases and J lost 6 bases. The CDR3 spells CASSFGTSGSDTQYF. The CDR3, as DNA: TGTGCCAGCAGCTTCGGGACTAGCGGGAGTGATACGCAGTATTTT. Full variable domain (rest looked up from reference TRBV5-8 and TRBJ2-3): EAGVTQSPTHLIKTRGQQATLRCSPISGHTSVYWYQQALGLGLQFLLWYDEGEERNRGNFPPRFSGRQFPNYSSELNVNALELEDSALYLCASSFGTSGSDTQYFGPGTRLTVL.

The genes are TRBV11-2 and TRBJ2-7; 8 positions agree with TRBD1. The germline V gene has CDR1 SGHAT and CDR2 FQNNGV. J was trimmed by 2 bases and V by 5 bases; bases with no gene match: 5. CDR3 length: 14 amino acids. The CDR3 bases are TGTGCCAGCAGCCTAACGGGACAGGCCTACGAGCAGTACTTC. It encodes CASSLTGQAYEQYF.

The rearrangement joins TRBV5-1 to TRBJ1-1, with 9 positions matching TRBD1. Germline loops: CDR1 SGHRS, CDR2 YFSETQ. This CDR3 has 15 residues. V shed 4 bases and J 5 bases; nucleotides not matched to a gene: 9. The CDR3 nucleotides are TGCGCCAGCAGCCTAGGACAGGGGAGAAGTACTGAAGCTTTCTTT. Its translation is CASSLGQGRSTEAFF.

This rearrangement joins TRBV30 to TRBJ2-7, with a weak D call TRBD1 (6 bases). The CDR3 sequence is 17 residues long. V lost 1 base and J lost 3, with 22 bases in between. Germline loops: CDR1 GTSNPN, CDR2 SVGIG (reference sequence). The DNA for the CDR3 is TGTGCCTGGAGTGGGCTGGCACCGGGACAATCGGGCTACGAGCAGTACTTC. Its translation is CAWSGLAPGQSGYEQYF.

This clone was found a few times. The chain employs TRBV7-2 and TRBJ1-2, with 10 bases aligning to TRBD1. The CDR3 spans 15 residues. The J segment lost 7 bases and the V segment lost 1 base, leaving 6 bases of the junction unmatched. CDR1 and CDR2 from the germline V gene are SGHTA and FQGNSA. CDR3: CASSLEGQGRSGYTF. The CDR3 DNA follows: TGTGCCAGCAGCTTAGAGGGACAGGGGAGGAGTGGCTACACCTTC.

This sequence joins TRBV19 and TRBJ1-5; the D is unclear. Germline loops: CDR1 LNHDA, CDR2 SQIVND (reference sequence). The CDR3 is made up of 14 amino acids. V was clipped by 1 base and J by 3 bases, with 7 bases between them. Here the CDR3 reads CASSIAGINQPQHF. As DNA, the CDR3 is TGTGCCAGTAGTATAGCGGGCATCAATCAGCCCCAGCATTTT.

This sequence joins TRBV25-1 and TRBJ1-5, with 10 bases that match TRBD1. Germline loops: CDR1 MGHDK, CDR2 SYGVNS. The CDR3 is 16 residues long. Germline trimming cut 1 base from V and 5 bases from J; bases unmatched to any gene: 5. The CDR3 region is CASSESETGGHQPQHF. The CDR3 DNA is TGTGCCAGCAGTGAATCGGAGACAGGGGGCCATCAGCCCCAGCATTTT.

V and J are TRBV7-8 and TRBJ2-5; 10 positions match TRBD1. With the DNA end fitting TRBJ2-7 better, the J assignment may be wrong. Per germline, CDR1 SGHVS and CDR2 FQNEAQ. The CDR3 is 14 residues long. CDR3 amino acids: CASSGRTGGYEQYF. The CDR3, as DNA: TGTGCCAGCAGCGGGCGGACAGGGGGCTACGAGCAGTACTTC.

The chain is built from TRBV7-2 and TRBJ2-6; the D gene is possibly TRBD1 (5 bases). The germline gives CDR1 SGHTA, CDR2 FQGNSA. With 4 bases removed from V and 4 bases from J, the gap between germline ends came to 11 bases. The CDR3 covers 15 residues. The chain's CDR3 is CASSSQGYGANVLTF. CDR3 DNA sequence: TGTGCCAGCAGCTCCCAGGGTTACGGGGCCAACGTCCTGACTTTC.

This chain connects TRBV10-3 to TRBJ1-1; 7 positions match TRBD1. The junction had 10 bases not matched to a gene; V was cut back by 6 bases and J by 6 bases. CDR1 and CDR2 from the germline V gene are ENHRY and SYGVKD. The length of the CDR3 is 14 residues. CDR3 in amino acids: CAISESQGVPEAFF. In DNA form, the CDR3 reads TGTGCCATCAGCGAATCTCAGGGGGTTCCTGAAGCTTTCTTT.

V is TRBV2 and J is TRBJ2-7; possible D gene TRBD2, 7 bases. This CDR3 has 14 amino acids. Trimming pared 7 bases from V and 5 bases from J, leaving 18 bases between. Germline values: CDR1 SNHLY, CDR2 FYNNEI. CDR3 amino acids: CASTRRGGGDEQYF. CDR3 bases: TGTGCCAGCACGCGCAGGGGCGGGGGCGACGAGCAGTACTTC.

The genes are TRBV15 and TRBJ2-3; no firm D call. Per the germline V gene, CDR1 is LNHNV and CDR2 is YYDKDF (reference sequence). Trimming removed 0 bases at V and 6 bases at J, with 13 bases between. This CDR3 is 15 amino acids long. The CDR3 region is CATSRDPRATDTQYF. In DNA, the CDR3 is TGTGCCACCAGCAGAGATCCCCGGGCCACCGATACGCAGTATTTT.

This clone was found a few times. The V call is TRBV7-8, the J call TRBJ2-7, with D perhaps TRBD1 or TRBD2 (5 bases each). The V and J ends lost 5 bases and 2 bases respectively, with 16 bases between them. CDR1 and CDR2 from the germline V gene are SGHVS and FQNEAQ. The CDR3 covers 15 residues. This CDR3 is CASSPDPGRPYEQYF. CDR3 nucleotides: TGTGCCAGCAGCCCCGACCCGGGACGCCCCTACGAGCAGTACTTC. The entire variable domain, with the rest obtained from reference TRBV7-8 and TRBJ2-7, is as follows: GAGVSQSPRYKVAKRGQDVALRCDPISGHVSLFWYQQALGQGPEFLTYFQNEAQLDKSGLPSDRFFAERPEGSVSTLKIQRTQQEDSAVYLCASSPDPGRPYEQYFGPGTRLTVT.

In this sample, this clone turned up a few times. Other DNA sequences within the sample encode an identical CDR3. This chain joins TRBV29-1 and TRBJ2-7, with D perhaps assigned TRBD1 or TRBD2 (5 bases each). The CDR3 loop spans 17 amino acids. V dropped 4 bases and J dropped 2 bases, with 24 bases sitting between them. Germline-derived CDR1 and CDR2 are SQVTM and ANQGSEA. The CDR3 DNA is TGCAGCGTTGTCGAACCGGGGTATGGGGCACAAACCTACGAGCAGTACTTC. This translates into CSVVEPGYGAQTYEQYF.

The rearrangement uses TRBV7-2 and TRBJ1-1; the D gene is possibly TRBD1 (5 bases). The V and J ends lost 5 bases and 2 bases respectively, with 12 bases between them. The CDR3 covers 14 residues. Germline CDR1 SGHTA, CDR2 FQGNSA. This CDR3 reads CASSRQHRNTEAFF. The CDR3 DNA reads TGTGCCAGCAGCCGACAGCACCGTAACACTGAAGCTTTCTTT.

A single count supports this clone. The V call is TRBV9, the J call TRBJ2-3, with 8 bases matching TRBD2. This CDR3 comprises 17 residues. Germline V gene data show CDR1 as SGDLS and CDR2 as YYNGEE. Germline trimming cut 0 bases from V and 5 bases from J; bases unmatched to any gene: 11. CDR3 protein: CASSVAPQRGKGDTQYF. The CDR3 DNA follows: TGTGCCAGCAGCGTAGCTCCCCAGCGGGGGAAGGGAGATACGCAGTATTTT.

Remarks on this clone: Other DNA sequences in the same sample also yield this CDR3. The chain links TRBV6-5 to TRBJ2-2; 10 positions agree with TRBD2. The CDR3 length is 15 residues. V shed 5 bases and J 4 bases; nucleotides not matched to a gene: 4. Germline CDR1 reads MNHEY; CDR2 reads SVGAGI. The CDR3 DNA sequence: TGTGCCAGCAGTCGGACTAGCGGCATCACCGGGGAGCTGTTTTTT. This gives the protein CASSRTSGITGELFF.

There are a few counts of this clone. The chain's CDR3 is CASSVDRVEAFF. CDR3 DNA sequence: TGTGCCAGCAGCGTGGACAGGGTTGAAGCTTTCTTT. The gene calls are TRBV6-5 and TRBJ1-1; 8 nucleotides match TRBD1. This CDR3 is 12 amino acids long. CDR1 is MNHEY and CDR2 is SVGAGI in the germline V gene. J was trimmed by 7 bases and V by 6 bases; bases with no gene match: 4.

As for this clone: Additional DNA sequences in this sample encode the identical CDR3. The chain links TRBV29-1 to TRBJ1-1; no definite D call. Germline V CDR1 and CDR2: SQVTM, ANQGSEA. The CDR3 consists of 10 residues. V lost 3 bases and J 5 bases, leaving 4 bases between the germline ends. CDR3 loop: CSVDHTEAFF. The CDR3 coding sequence is TGCAGCGTTGATCATACTGAAGCTTTCTTT.

The chain joins TRBV10-3 to TRBJ2-1, with D perhaps TRBD1 or TRBD2 (5 bases each). The CDR3 sequence is 15 residues long. V lost 3 bases and J lost 6, with 15 bases in between. The germline V gene has CDR1 ENHRY and CDR2 SYGVKD. CDR3 DNA: TGTGCCATCAGTGAAGGTGAGGGACCCCTCAATGAGCAGTTCTTC. Translation gives CAISEGEGPLNEQFF.

The chain employs TRBV19 and TRBJ1-6; no clear D. The length of the CDR3 is 13 residues. Germline-derived CDR1 and CDR2 are LNHDA and SQIVND (reference sequence). V gave up 7 bases and J gave up 5 bases, with 9 bases separating them. The CDR3 spells CASTEGNNSPLHF. CDR3 nucleotide sequence: TGTGCCAGTACAGAGGGTAATAATTCACCCCTCCACTTT.

V gene TRBV9 combines with J gene TRBJ2-1; D call uncertain. Per germline, CDR1 SGDLS and CDR2 YYNGEE. The CDR3 is 13 amino acids. V shed 0 bases and J shed 2 bases, with 3 bases lying between them. CDR3 loop: CASSVATYNEQFF. CDR3 nucleotides: TGTGCCAGCAGCGTAGCTACCTACAATGAGCAGTTCTTC.